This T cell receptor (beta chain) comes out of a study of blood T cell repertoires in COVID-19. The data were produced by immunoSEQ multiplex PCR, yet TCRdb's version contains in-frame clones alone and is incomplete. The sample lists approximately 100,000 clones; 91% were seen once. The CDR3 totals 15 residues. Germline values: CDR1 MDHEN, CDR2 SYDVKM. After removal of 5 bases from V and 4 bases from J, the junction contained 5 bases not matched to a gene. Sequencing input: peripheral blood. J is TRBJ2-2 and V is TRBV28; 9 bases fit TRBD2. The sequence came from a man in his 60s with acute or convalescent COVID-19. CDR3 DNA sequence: TGTGCCAGCAGTAAAGGGACTAGCAGCACCGGGGAGCTGTTTTTT. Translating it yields CASSKGTSSTGELFF.